The clone carrying this T cell receptor (beta chain) was detected only a few times. The CDR3 runs to 16 residues. Germline V gene sequence: CDR1 SGHTA, CDR2 FQGNSA. After removal of 4 bases from V and 2 bases from J, the junction contained 11 bases not matched to a gene. The repertoire was sequenced with immunoSEQ multiplex PCR; TCRdb's copy has only in-frame clones and lacks some. This sample has about 63,000 clones; 60% to 85% occur once, and the top ten carry approximately 3.6%. This specimen comes from a study of early stage breast cancer tumors. This sequence was found in a person aged 30-39 years with breast cancer. The sequencing input was blood. The gene calls are TRBV7-2 and TRBJ2-7, with 7 positions matching TRBD2. CDR3 protein: CASSSGSGSFTYEQYF. CDR3 DNA: TGTGCCAGCAGCTCTGGTAGCGGGTCTTTTACCTACGAGCAGTACTTC.